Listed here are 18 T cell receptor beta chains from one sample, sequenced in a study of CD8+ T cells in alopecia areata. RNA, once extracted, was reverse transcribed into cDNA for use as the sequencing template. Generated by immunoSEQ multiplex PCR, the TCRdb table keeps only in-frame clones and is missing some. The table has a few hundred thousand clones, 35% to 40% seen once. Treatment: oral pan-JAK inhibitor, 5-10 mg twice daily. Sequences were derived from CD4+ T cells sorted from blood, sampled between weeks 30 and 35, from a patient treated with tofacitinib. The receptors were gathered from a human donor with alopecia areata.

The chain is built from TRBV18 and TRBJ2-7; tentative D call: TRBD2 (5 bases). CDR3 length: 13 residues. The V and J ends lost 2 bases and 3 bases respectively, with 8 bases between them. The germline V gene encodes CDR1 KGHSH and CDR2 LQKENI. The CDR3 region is CASSPNRDYEQYF. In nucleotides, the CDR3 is TGTGCCAGCTCACCAAACCGGGACTACGAGCAGTACTTC.

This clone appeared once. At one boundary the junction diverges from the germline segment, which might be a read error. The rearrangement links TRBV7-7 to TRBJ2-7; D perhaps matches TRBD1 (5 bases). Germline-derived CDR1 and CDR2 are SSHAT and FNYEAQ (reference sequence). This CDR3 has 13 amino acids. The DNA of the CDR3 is TGTGCTAGCAGCGAATCACAGGTCCACGAGCAGTACTTC. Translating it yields CASSESQVHEQYF.

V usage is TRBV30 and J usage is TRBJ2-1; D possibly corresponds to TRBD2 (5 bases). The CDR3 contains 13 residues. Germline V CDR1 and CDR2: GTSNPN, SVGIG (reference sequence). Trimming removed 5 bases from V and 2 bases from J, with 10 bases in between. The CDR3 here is CAWAGIPYNEQFF. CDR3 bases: TGTGCCTGGGCGGGTATCCCCTACAATGAGCAGTTCTTC.

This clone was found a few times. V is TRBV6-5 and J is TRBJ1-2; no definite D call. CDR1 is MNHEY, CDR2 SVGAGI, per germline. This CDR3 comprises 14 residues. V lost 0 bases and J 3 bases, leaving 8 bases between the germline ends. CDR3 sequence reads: CASSYSMKDYGYTF. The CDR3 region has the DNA TGTGCCAGCAGTTACTCGATGAAAGACTATGGCTACACCTTC.

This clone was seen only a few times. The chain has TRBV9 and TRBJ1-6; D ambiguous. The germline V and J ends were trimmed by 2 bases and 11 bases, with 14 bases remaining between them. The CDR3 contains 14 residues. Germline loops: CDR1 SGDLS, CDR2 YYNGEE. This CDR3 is CASSVTHNPTPLHF. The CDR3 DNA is TGTGCCAGCAGCGTTACTCATAACCCGACACCCCTCCACTTT.

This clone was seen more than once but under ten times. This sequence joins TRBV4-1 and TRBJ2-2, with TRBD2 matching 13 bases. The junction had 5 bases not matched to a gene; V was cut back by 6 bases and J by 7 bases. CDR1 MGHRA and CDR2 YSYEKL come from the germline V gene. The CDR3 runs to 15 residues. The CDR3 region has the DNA TGCGCCAGCAGACTAGCGGGAGGGCCCATCGGGGAGCTGTTTTTT. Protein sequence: CASRLAGGPIGELFF.

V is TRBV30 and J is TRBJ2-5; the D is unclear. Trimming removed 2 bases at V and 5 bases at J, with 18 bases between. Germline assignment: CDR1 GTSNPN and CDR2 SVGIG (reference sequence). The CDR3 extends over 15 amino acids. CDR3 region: CAWSKGGIAGETQYF. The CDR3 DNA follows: TGTGCCTGGAGTAAGGGCGGCATTGCTGGGGAGACCCAGTACTTC.

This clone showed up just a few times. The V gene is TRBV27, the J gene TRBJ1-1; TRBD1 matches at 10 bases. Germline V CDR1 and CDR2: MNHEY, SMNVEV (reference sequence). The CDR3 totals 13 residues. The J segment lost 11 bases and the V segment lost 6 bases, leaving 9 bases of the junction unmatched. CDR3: CASRRQGAVEAFF. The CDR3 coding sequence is TGTGCCAGCAGACGACAGGGGGCCGTGGAGGCTTTCTTT.

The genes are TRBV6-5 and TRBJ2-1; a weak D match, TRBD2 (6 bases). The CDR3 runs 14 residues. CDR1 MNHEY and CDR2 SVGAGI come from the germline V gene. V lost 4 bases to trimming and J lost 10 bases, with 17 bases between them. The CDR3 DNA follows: TGTGCCAGCAGTTGGGGGGTACCGGTCGGGGAGCAGTTCTTC. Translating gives CASSWGVPVGEQFF.

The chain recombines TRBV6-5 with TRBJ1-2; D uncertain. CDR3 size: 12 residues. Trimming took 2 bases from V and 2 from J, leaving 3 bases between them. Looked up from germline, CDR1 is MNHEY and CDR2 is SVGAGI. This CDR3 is CASSYGNYGYTF. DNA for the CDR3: TGTGCCAGCAGTTACGGGAACTATGGCTACACCTTC.

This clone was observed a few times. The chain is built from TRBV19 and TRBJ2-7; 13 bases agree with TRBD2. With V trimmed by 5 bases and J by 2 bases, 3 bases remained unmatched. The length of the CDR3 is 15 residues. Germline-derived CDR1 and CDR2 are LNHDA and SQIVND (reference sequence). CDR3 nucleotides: TGTGCCAGTAGTCTAGGGACTAGCGGGACCTACGAGCAGTACTTC. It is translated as CASSLGTSGTYEQYF.

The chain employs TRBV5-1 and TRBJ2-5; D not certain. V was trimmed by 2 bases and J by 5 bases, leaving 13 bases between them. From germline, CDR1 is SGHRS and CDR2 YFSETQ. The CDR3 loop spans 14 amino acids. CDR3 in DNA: TGCGCCAGCAGCTTAGGTGCTGGAGCTGAGACCCAGTACTTC. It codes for CASSLGAGAETQYF.

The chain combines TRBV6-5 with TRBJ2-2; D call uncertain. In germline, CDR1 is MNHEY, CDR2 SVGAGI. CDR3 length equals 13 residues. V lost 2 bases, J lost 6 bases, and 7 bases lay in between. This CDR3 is CASSYRGPGELFF. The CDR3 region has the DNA TGTGCCAGCAGTTACCGAGGTCCCGGGGAGCTGTTTTTT.

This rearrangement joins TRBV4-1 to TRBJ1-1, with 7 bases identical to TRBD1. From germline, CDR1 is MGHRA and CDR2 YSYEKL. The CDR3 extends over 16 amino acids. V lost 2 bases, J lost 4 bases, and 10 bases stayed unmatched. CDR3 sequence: CASSQTTDRDLTEAFF. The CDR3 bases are TGCGCCAGCAGCCAAACCACTGACAGGGACCTCACTGAAGCTTTCTTT.

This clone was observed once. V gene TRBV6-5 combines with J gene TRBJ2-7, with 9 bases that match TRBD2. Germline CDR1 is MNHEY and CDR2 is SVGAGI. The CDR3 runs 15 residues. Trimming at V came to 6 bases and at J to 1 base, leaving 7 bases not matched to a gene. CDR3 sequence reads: CASSQGLAWSYEQYF. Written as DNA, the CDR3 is TGTGCCAGCAGCCAAGGACTAGCGTGGTCCTACGAGCAGTACTTC.

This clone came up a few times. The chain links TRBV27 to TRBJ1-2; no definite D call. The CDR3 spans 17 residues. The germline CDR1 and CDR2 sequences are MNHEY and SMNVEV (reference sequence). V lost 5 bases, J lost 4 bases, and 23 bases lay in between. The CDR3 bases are TGTGCCAGCAGTCCCTCCGCCCGGGGTAAAGCGCCCTATGGCTACACCTTC. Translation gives CASSPSARGKAPYGYTF.

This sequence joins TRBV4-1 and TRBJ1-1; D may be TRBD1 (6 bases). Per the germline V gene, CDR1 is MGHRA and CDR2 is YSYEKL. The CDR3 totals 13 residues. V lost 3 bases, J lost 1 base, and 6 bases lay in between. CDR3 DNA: TGCGCCAGCAGCCAGGACAGGAACACTGAAGCTTTCTTT. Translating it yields CASSQDRNTEAFF.

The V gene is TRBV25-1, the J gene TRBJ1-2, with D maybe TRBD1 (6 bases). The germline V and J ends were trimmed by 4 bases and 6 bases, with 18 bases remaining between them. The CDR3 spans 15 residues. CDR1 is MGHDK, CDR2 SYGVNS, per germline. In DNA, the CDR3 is TGTGCCAGCAGTGCTTACCAACAGGGTGGGAATGGCTACACCTTC. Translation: CASSAYQQGGNGYTF.